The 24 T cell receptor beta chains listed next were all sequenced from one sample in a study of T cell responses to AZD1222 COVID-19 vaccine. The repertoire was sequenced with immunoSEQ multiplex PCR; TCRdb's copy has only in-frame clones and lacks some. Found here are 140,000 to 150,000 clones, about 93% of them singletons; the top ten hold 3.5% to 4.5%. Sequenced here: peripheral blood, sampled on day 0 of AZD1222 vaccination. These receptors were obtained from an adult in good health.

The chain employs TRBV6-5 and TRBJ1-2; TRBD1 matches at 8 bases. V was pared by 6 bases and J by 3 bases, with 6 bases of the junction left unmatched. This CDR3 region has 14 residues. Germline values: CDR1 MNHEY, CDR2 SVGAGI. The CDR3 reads CASRTDREDYGYTF. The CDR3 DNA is TGTGCCAGCAGGACGGACAGGGAGGACTATGGCTACACCTTC.

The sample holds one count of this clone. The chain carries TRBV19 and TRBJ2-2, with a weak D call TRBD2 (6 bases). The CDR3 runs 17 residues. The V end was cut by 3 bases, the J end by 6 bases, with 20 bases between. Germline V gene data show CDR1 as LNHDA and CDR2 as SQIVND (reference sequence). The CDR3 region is CASSMVRGNRESGELFF. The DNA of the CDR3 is TGTGCCAGTAGTATGGTCCGGGGGAACCGGGAGTCCGGGGAGCTGTTTTTT.

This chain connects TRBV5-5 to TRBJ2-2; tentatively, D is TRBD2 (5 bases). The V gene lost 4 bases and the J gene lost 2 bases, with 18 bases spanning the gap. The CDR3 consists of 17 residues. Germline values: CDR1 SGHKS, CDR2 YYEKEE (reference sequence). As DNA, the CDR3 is TGTGCCAGCAGCCCTCATCTCGTTCGGGGAAACACCGGGGAGCTGTTTTTT. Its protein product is CASSPHLVRGNTGELFF.

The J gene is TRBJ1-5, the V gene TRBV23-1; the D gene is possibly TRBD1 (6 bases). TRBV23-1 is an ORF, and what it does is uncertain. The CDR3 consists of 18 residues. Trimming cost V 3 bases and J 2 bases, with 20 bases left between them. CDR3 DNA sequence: TGCGCCAGCAGTCAGGACGAGAACCAGGGGAGTCGCAATCAGCCCCAGCATTTT. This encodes CASSQDENQGSRNQPQHF.

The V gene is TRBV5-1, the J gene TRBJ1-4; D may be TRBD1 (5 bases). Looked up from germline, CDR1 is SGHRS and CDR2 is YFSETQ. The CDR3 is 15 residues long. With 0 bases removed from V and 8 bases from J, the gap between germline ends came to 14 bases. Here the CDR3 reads CASSLDGTRGEKLFF. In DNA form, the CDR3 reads TGCGCCAGCAGCTTGGATGGGACGCGGGGCGAAAAACTGTTTTTT.

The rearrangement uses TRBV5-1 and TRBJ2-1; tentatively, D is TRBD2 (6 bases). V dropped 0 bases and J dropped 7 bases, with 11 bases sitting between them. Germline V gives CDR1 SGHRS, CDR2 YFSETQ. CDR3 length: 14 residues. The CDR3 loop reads CASSLGGAWNEQFF. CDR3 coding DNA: TGCGCCAGCAGCTTGGGCGGGGCCTGGAATGAGCAGTTCTTC.

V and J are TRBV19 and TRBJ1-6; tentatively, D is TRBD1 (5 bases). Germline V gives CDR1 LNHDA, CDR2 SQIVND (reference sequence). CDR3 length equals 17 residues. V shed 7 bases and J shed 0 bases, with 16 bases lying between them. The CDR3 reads CASTNLGGSSYNSPLHF. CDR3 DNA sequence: TGTGCCAGTACCAACCTGGGGGGGAGCTCCTATAATTCACCCCTCCACTTT.

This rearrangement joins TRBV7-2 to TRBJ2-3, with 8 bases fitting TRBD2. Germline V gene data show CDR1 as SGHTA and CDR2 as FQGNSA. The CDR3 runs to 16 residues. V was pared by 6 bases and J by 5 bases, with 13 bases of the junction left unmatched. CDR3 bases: TGTGCCAGCAGTCAACGGAGAGCGGGAGCGCGAGATACGCAGTATTTT. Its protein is CASSQRRAGARDTQYF. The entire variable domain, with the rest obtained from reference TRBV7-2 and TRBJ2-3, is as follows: GAGVSQSPSNKVTEKGKDVELRCDPISGHTALYWYRQSLGQGLEFLIYFQGNSAPDKSGLPSDRFSAERTGGSVSTLTIQRTQQEDSAVYLCASSQRRAGARDTQYFGPGTRLTVL.

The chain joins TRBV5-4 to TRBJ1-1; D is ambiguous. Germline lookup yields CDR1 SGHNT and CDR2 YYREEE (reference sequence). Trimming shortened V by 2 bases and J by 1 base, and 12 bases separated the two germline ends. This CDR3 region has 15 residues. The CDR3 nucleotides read TGTGCCAGCAGCTTTTTAAACCGGCCGAACACTGAAGCTTTCTTT. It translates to CASSFLNRPNTEAFF.

CDR3 nucleotide sequence: TGCGCCAGCAGTGAGTCGTATCGGGCAGGGGGCGGGGAGACCCAGTACTTC. It yields the protein CASSESYRAGGGETQYF. The rearrangement joins TRBV10-2 to TRBJ2-5, with 8 positions matching TRBD1. The CDR3 runs to 17 residues. Trimming cost V 0 bases and J 5 bases; bases outside gene matches: 11. CDR1 and CDR2 (germline): WSHSY, SAAADI.

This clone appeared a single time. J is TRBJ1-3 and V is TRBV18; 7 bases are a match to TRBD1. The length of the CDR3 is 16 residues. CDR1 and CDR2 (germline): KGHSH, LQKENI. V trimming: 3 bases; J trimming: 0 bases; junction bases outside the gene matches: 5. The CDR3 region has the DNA TGTGCCAGCTCACCTTCGGGACAGCACTCTGGAAACACCATATATTTT. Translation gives CASSPSGQHSGNTIYF.

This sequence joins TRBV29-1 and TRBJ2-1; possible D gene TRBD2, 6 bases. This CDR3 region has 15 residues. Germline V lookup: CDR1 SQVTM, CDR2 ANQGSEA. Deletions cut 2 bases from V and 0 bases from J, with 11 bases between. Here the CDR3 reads CSVESSVSSYNEQFF. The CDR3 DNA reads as TGCAGCGTTGAATCTAGCGTTAGCTCCTACAATGAGCAGTTCTTC.

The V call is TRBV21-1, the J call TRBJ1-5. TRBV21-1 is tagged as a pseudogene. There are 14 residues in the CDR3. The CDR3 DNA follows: TGTGCCAGCAGCTTACAGGGAGGAGATCAGCCCCAGCATTTT. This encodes CASSLQGGDQPQHF.

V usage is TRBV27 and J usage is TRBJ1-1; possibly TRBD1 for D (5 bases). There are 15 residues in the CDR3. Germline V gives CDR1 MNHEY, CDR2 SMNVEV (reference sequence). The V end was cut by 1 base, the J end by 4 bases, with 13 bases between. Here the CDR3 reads CASSLFSGSSTEAFF. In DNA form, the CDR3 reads TGTGCCAGCAGTTTATTTTCAGGGTCCAGCACTGAAGCTTTCTTT.

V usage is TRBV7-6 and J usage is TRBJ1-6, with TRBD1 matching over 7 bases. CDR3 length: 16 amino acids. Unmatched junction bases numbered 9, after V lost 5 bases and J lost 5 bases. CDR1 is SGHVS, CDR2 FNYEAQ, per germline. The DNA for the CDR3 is TGTGCCAGCAGCCTGGACAGGCCGAGGAATAATTCACCCCTCCACTTT. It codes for CASSLDRPRNNSPLHF. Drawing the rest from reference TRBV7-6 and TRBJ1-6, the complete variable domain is GAGVSQSPRYKVTKRGQDVALRCDPISGHVSLYWYRQALGQGPEFLTYFNYEAQQDKSGLPNDRFSAERPEGSISTLTIQRTEQRDSAMYRCASSLDRPRNNSPLHFGNGTRLTVT.

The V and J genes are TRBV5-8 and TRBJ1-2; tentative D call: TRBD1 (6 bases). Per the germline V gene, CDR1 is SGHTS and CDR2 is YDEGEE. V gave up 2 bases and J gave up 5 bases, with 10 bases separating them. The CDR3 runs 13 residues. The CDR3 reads CASSLQGRYGYTF. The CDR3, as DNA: TGTGCCAGCAGCTTACAGGGTCGGTATGGCTACACCTTC. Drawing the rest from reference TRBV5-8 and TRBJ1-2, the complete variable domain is EAGVTQSPTHLIKTRGQQATLRCSPISGHTSVYWYQQALGLGLQFLLWYDEGEERNRGNFPPRFSGRQFPNYSSELNVNALELEDSALYLCASSLQGRYGYTFGSGTRLTVV.

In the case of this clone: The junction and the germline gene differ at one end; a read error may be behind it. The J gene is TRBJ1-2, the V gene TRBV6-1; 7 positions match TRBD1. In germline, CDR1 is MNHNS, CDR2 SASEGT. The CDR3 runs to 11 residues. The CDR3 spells CASSGGQTHAF. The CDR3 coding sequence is TGTGCCAGCAGTGGGGGACAGACACACGCCTTC.

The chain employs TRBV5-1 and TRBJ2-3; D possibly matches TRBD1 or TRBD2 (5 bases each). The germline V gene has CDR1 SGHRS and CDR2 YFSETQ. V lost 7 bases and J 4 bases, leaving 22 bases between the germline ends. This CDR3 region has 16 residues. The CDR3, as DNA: TGCGCCAGCTGCTGGGGGTGGGGGAACCTTCCAGATACGCAGTATTTT. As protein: CASCWGWGNLPDTQYF.

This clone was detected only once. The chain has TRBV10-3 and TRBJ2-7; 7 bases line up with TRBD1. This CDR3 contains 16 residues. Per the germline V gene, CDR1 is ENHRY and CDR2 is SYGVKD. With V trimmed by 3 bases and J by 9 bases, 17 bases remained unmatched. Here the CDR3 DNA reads TGTGCCATCAGTGAAAAAAGACAGGGCCTACCTATAGGGCAGTACTTC. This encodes CAISEKRQGLPIGQYF.

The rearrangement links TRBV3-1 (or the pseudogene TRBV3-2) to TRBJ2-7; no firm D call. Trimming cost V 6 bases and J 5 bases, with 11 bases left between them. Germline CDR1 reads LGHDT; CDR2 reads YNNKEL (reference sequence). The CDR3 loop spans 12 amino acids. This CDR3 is CASRRQSHEQYF. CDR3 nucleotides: TGTGCCAGCAGACGACAATCCCACGAGCAGTACTTC.

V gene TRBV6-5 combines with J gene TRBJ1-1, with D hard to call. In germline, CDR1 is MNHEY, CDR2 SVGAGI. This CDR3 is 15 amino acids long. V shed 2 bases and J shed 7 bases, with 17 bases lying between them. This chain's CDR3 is CASSYGSNSQNEAFF. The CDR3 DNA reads TGTGCCAGCAGTTACGGTAGTAACAGCCAAAATGAAGCTTTCTTT.

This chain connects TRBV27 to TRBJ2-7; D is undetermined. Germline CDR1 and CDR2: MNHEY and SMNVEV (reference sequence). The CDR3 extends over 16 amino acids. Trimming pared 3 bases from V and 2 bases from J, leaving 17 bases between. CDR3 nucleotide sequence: TGTGCCAGCAGTTTTTCGGCAGGTACCGTCACCTACGAGCAGTACTTC. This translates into CASSFSAGTVTYEQYF.

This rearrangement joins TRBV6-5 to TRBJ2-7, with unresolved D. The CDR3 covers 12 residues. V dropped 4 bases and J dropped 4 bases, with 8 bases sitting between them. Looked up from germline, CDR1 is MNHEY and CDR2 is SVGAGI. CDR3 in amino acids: CASSLDGYEQYF. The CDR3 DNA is TGTGCCAGCAGTTTGGATGGGTACGAGCAGTACTTC.

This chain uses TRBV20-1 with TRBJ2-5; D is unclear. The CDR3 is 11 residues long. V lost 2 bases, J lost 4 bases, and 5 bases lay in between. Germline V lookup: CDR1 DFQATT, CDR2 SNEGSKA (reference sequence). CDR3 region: CSARWGETQYF. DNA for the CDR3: TGCAGTGCTAGATGGGGAGAGACCCAGTACTTC.